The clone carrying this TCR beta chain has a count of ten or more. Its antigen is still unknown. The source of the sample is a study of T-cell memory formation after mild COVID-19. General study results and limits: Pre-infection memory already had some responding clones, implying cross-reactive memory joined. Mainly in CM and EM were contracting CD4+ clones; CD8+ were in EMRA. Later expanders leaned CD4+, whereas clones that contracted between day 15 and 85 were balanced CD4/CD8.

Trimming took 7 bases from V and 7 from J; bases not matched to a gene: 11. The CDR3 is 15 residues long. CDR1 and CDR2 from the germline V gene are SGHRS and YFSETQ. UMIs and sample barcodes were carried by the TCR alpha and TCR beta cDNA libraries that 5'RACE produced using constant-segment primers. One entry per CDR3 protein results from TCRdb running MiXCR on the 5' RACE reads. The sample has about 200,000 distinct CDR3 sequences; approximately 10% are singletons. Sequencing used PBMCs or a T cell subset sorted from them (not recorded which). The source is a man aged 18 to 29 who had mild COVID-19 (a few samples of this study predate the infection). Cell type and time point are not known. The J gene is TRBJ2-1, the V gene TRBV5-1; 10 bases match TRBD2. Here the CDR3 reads CASEEEAGGSNEQFF. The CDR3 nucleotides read TGCGCCAGCGAGGAGGAAGCGGGGGGGAGTAATGAGCAGTTCTTC.